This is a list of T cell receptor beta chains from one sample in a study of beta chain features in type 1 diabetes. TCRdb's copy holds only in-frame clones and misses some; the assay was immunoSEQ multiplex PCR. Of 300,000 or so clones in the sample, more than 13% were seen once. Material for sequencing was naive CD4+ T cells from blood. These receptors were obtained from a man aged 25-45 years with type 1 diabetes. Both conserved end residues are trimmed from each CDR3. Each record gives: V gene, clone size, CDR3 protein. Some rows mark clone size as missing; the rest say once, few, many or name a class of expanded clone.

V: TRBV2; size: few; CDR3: ASSVDRGLYEQY
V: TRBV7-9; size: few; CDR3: ASSSTGNTEAF
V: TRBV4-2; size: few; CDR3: ASSQVLREPYEQY
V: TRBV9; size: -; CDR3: ASSVDAREYEKLF
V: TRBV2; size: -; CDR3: ASRRDWLTDTQY
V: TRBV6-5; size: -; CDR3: ASSYRGQYYGYT
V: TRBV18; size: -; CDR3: ASSPPGTGTDTQY
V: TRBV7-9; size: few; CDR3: ASSPSGSFYEQY
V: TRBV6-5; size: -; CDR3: ASSYSRDYEQY
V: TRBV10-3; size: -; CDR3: AISDSGRAVDTQY
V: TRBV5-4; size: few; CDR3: ASSPRQGGETQY
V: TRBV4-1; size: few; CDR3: ASSTLTEKETQY
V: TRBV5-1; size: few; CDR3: ASLPPGTSNTGELF
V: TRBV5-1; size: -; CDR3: ASRSTGVQTGELF
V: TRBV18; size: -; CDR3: ASSLGTVSTNEKLF
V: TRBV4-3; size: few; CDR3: ASSQGQGTYGYT
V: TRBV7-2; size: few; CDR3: ASSFTSRASNQPQH
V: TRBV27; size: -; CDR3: ASSSATGNTEAF
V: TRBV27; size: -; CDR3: ASRTGAYEQY
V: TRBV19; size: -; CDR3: ASSRDRDKMNGYT
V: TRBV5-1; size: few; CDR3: ASSPGTKINEQF
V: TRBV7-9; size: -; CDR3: ASSTRKLGGLAPTYEQY
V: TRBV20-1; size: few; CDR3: SASGQPQH
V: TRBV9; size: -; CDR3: ASSVAPRDNEQF
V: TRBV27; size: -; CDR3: ASSPLRLTSGRGDTQY
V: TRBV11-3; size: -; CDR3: ASSPYTGSSSYNEQF
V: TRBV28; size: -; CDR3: ASLGLSYNEQF
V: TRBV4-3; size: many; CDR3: ASSQDSGTDTQY
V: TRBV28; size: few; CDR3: ASDRMNTEAF
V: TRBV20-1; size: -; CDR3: SAREATEAF
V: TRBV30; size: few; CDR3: AWSGESILAGVFNEQF
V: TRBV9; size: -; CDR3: ASSVDKNYGYT
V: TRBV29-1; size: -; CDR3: SVVQGANNYGYT
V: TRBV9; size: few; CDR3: ASSVEGLAGGDTQY
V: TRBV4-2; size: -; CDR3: ASSQEKGYSRKLF
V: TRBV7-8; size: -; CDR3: ASSERQIQETQY
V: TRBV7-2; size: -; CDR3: ASSQGGQGNQPQH
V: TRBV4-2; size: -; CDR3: ASSQVQRVAYEQY
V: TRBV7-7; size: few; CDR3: ASSPVEGAGQTDTQY
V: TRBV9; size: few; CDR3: ASSDRDRGWDEQY
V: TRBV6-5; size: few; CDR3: ASSYSLNSHYEQY
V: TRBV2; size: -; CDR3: ASTVGLAGATDTQY
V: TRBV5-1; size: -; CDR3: ASSWTGTSYEQY
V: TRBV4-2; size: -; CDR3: ASSQVVGGPLNSYEQY
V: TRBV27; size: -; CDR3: ASRRGTANEKLF
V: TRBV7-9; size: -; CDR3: ASSFDRYEQY